This is a list of T cell receptor beta chains from one sample in a study of OX40 agonist ivuxolimab in advanced cancers. Measured with immunoSEQ multiplex PCR; TCRdb has only the in-frame clones, and not every one. The sample shows roughly 15,000 clones, 80% to 90% of them seen only once. The sample consisted of CD4+ or CD8+ T cells sorted from blood, taken in a trial of the OX40 agonist ivuxolimab. The receptor set was obtained from an adult with an advanced solid tumor such as melanoma, head and neck, liver or kidney cancer. CDR3s include the opening cysteine and the closing phenylalanine or tryptophan. The D gene is left open where the match is weak. Expanded clones get a size class; other rows say once, few or many, or leave the size out.

size,J,D,V,DNA,CDR3
NA,TRBJ1-6,NA,TRBV5-8,TGTGCCAGCAGCTTGGACTACAACAATTCACCCCTCCACTTT,CASSLDYNNSPLHF
NA,TRBJ2-1,TRBD1,TRBV27,TGTGCCAGCAGTTCCCGGGACAGCTCCTACAATGAGCAGTTCTTC,CASSSRDSSYNEQFF
NA,TRBJ2-5,TRBD2,TRBV25-1,TGTGCCAGCACGGACGGGAGGAAAACCCAAGAGACCCAGTACTTC,CASTDGRKTQETQYF
NA,TRBJ2-7,NA,TRBV5-6,TGTGCCAGCAGCTTGGAAACCGGGAACTACGAGCAGTACTTC,CASSLETGNYEQYF
NA,TRBJ1-5,NA,TRBV7-9,TGTGCCAGCAACCCGGGGGGTGAGGTTCAGCCCCAGCATTTT,CASNPGGEVQPQHF
NA,TRBJ1-1,NA,TRBV6-5,TGTGCCAGCAGTACCCGTTTAGGGTTGAGCACTGAAGCTTTCTTT,CASSTRLGLSTEAFF
NA,TRBJ1-2,NA,TRBV7-2,TGTGCCAGCAGCTTGTATCAGGGGTATGGCTACACCTTC,CASSLYQGYGYTF
NA,TRBJ2-5,NA,TRBV29-1,TGCAGCGGTGTACCCGAAGGCGAGACCCAGTACTTC,CSGVPEGETQYF
NA,TRBJ1-4,TRBD1,TRBV5-6,TGTGCCAGCAGCCCTGGAACAGGGGTGGTTAATGAAAAACTGTTTTTT,CASSPGTGVVNEKLFF
few,TRBJ2-7,TRBD1,TRBV27,TGTGCCAGCAGTTCCGCAGGGACAGGGGGTACCTACGAGCAGTACTTC,CASSSAGTGGTYEQYF
NA,TRBJ2-3,TRBD2,TRBV30,TGTGCCTGGAGTGGACCGGGGGGTCTTTCCACAGATACGCAGTATTTT,CAWSGPGGLSTDTQYF
NA,TRBJ2-5,TRBD1,TRBV30,TGTGCCTGGAGTGTCCCCAGGGGGCAGGAGACCCAGTACTTC,CAWSVPRGQETQYF
NA,TRBJ2-3,NA,TRBV27,TGTGCCAGCAGCTCCTCCAACCAAGATACGCAGTATTTT,CASSSSNQDTQYF
NA,TRBJ2-1,NA,TRBV9,TGTGCCAGCAGCGTAGGGGACGGAAGTAACAATGAGCAGTTCTTC,CASSVGDGSNNEQFF
NA,TRBJ2-5,NA,TRBV5-1,TGCGCCAGCAGCTTGGCCCTATACCAAGAGACCCAGTACTTC,CASSLALYQETQYF
NA,TRBJ1-1,NA,TRBV5-1,TGCGCCAGCAGCTGGGCATCCGGGGCTCACACTGAAGCTTTCTTT,CASSWASGAHTEAFF
NA,TRBJ2-7,NA,TRBV4-3,TGCGCCAGCAGCAAAGGGGTGGGGGGAGACGAGCAGTACTTC,CASSKGVGGDEQYF
NA,TRBJ2-2,NA,TRBV6-1,TGTGCCAGCAGTGAAGTTTCCGGGGAGCTGTTTTTT,CASSEVSGELFF
few,TRBJ1-1,NA,TRBV28,TGTGCCAGCAGTTGGGCCTCCCGGACCAACACTGAAGCTTTCTTT,CASSWASRTNTEAFF
NA,TRBJ2-1,TRBD1,TRBV2,TGTGCCGTTCGACAGGGTTGGGAGCAGTTCTTC,CAVRQGWEQFF
large,TRBJ2-3,TRBD2,TRBV4-2,TGTGCCAGCAGCCAATTGGGGCGGGGGGGTCCTAGCACAGATACGCAGTATTTT,CASSQLGRGGPSTDTQYF
few,TRBJ2-7,TRBD2,TRBV27,TGTGCCAGCAGTTTACGGGGGGGGATTTACGAGCAGTACTTC,CASSLRGGIYEQYF
NA,TRBJ2-1,NA,TRBV27,TGTGCCAGCAGTTTAATTCCAGGGTACAATGAGCAGTTCTTC,CASSLIPGYNEQFF
few,TRBJ2-3,TRBD2,TRBV27,TGTGCCAGCAGCGCCTCCGGGACTAGCGGGAGGAACACAGATACGCAGTATTTT,CASSASGTSGRNTDTQYF
NA,TRBJ2-7,TRBD2,TRBV6-5,TGTGCCAGCAGTCAAACTAGCGGGGCGGCCGAGCAGTACTTC,CASSQTSGAAEQYF
NA,TRBJ2-3,TRBD2,TRBV4-2,TGTGCCAGCAGCCCCAAGCGGGAGGGCCCAGATACGCAGTATTTT,CASSPKREGPDTQYF
NA,TRBJ2-7,TRBD2,TRBV5-8,TGTGCCAGCAGCTTGGCGGCGGGGGGATACGAGCAGTACTTC,CASSLAAGGYEQYF
NA,TRBJ2-7,NA,TRBV5-6,TGTGCCAGCAGCCCCGGTGGGAGCGAGCAGTACTTC,CASSPGGSEQYF